Sequencing of this TCR beta chain was carried out in a study of T cells after somatic rescue of genetic block. The germline gives CDR1 SGHDN, CDR2 FVKESK. The CDR3 is made up of 13 amino acids. V lost 0 bases and J lost 10, with 10 bases in between. The assay was immunoSEQ multiplex PCR, and TCRdb's table has in-frame clones only and misses some. The data contain tens of thousands of clones, roughly 94% of them singletons. This TCR was sampled from a man aged 35 to 55. This sequence joins TRBV14 and TRBJ2-1; no definite D call. Sample: peripheral blood mononuclear cells (PBMCs). CDR3 residues: CASSQDLVREQFF. CDR3 in DNA: TGTGCCAGCAGCCAAGATCTAGTCCGGGAGCAGTTCTTC.